One sample yielded the 16 T cell receptor beta chains listed below, sequenced in a study of blood T cell repertoires in COVID-19. Some clones are missing from TCRdb's copy, which holds only in-frame ones; the method was immunoSEQ multiplex PCR. This table holds hundreds of thousands of clones, roughly 89% found once. Sequenced material: peripheral blood. The receptors here all came from a woman aged 40 to 50 with COVID-19, enrolled during active disease.

V is TRBV24-1 and J is TRBJ1-2; TRBD1 matches 9 bases. J was trimmed by 2 bases and V by 9 bases; bases with no gene match: 0. Looked up from germline, CDR1 is KGHDR and CDR2 is SFDVKD. CDR3 length: 12 residues. The CDR3 DNA reads as TGTGCCACCGGGACAGGGAACTATGGCTACACCTTC. Amino acid sequence: CATGTGNYGYTF.

The V gene is TRBV6-2 or TRBV6-3, the J gene TRBJ1-2, with D possibly being TRBD1 (6 bases). V was pared by 6 bases and J by 5 bases, with 10 bases between. From germline, CDR1 is MNHEY and CDR2 SVGEGT. This CDR3 has 12 residues. CDR3 sequence (DNA): TGTGCCAGCAGCTGGACAGTTTATGGCTACACCTTC. Its protein is CASSWTVYGYTF.

The genes are TRBV3-1 (or the pseudogene TRBV3-2) and TRBJ1-1; D is perhaps TRBD1 (6 bases). Trimming took off 1 base at V and 1 base at J, with 7 bases between the two ends. Germline CDR1 is LGHDT and CDR2 is YNNKEL (reference sequence). This CDR3 comprises 14 residues. The CDR3 spells CASSQVGQNTEAFF. CDR3 sequence (DNA): TGTGCCAGCAGCCAAGTGGGACAGAACACTGAAGCTTTCTTT.

This clone was seen a single time. The germline gene is not matched at one end of the junction; a read error may be the cause. This sequence joins TRBV14 and TRBJ1-1; the D gene is possibly TRBD1 (5 bases). Germline lookup yields CDR1 SGHDN and CDR2 FVKESK. CDR3 length equals 17 residues. CDR3 sequence reads: CANSQGTLTVRNTEAFF. CDR3 DNA sequence: TGTGCCAACAGCCAGGGTACTCTCACAGTGCGGAACACTGAAGCTTTCTTT.

This clone was seen a few times. The rearrangement joins TRBV6-4 to TRBJ2-6; the D is unclear. Germline CDR1 reads MRHNA; CDR2 reads SNTAGT. Trimming removed 0 bases at V and 0 bases at J, with 6 bases between. CDR3 length: 16 residues. In nucleotides, the CDR3 is TGTGCCAGCAGTGACTCGGCGGACTCTGGGGCCAACGTCCTGACTTTC. It encodes CASSDSADSGANVLTF.

The gene calls are TRBV28 and TRBJ1-5; D call uncertain. The CDR3 contains 11 residues. Trimming removed 4 bases from V and 7 bases from J, with 5 bases in between. Per germline, CDR1 MDHEN and CDR2 SYDVKM. As DNA, the CDR3 is TGTGCCAGCAGTTCCCTCCAGCCCCAGCATTTT. Its protein is CASSSLQPQHF. Supplemented by reference TRBV28 and TRBJ1-5, the full variable domain reads DVKVTQSSRYLVKRTGEKVFLECVQDMDHENMFWYRQDPGLGLRLIYFSYDVKMKEKGDIPEGYSVSREKKERFSLILESASTNQTSMYLCASSSLQPQHFGDGTRLSIL.

The V gene is TRBV28, the J gene TRBJ1-5; D is unclear. V lost 7 bases and J lost 2, with 9 bases in between. There are 13 residues in the CDR3. CDR1 is MDHEN, CDR2 SYDVKM, per germline. The CDR3: CASKIYGNQPQHF. The CDR3 nucleotides are TGTGCCAGCAAGATCTACGGCAATCAGCCCCAGCATTTT.

This chain joins TRBV9 and TRBJ1-2, with TRBD1 matching over 11 bases. From germline, CDR1 is SGDLS and CDR2 YYNGEE. CDR3 length equals 16 residues. V was pared by 0 bases and J by 6 bases, with 7 bases of the junction left unmatched. Here the CDR3 DNA reads TGTGCCAGCAGCGTAGCTTTGGACAGGGGGCCGGATGGCTACACCTTC. It translates to CASSVALDRGPDGYTF.

This chain connects TRBV5-4 to TRBJ1-4, with TRBD1 matching 7 bases. Trimming cost V 3 bases and J 3 bases; bases outside gene matches: 5. The V gene's germline CDR1 is SGHNT and CDR2 YYREEE (reference sequence). The CDR3 extends over 15 amino acids. The CDR3 reads CASSYDRVANEKLFF. CDR3 in DNA: TGTGCCAGCAGCTATGACAGGGTGGCTAATGAAAAACTGTTTTTT.

The chain employs TRBV27 and TRBJ2-2, with 12 bases aligning to TRBD2. V lost 5 bases, J lost 1 base, and 5 bases stayed unmatched. Germline V CDR1 and CDR2: MNHEY, SMNVEV (reference sequence). The CDR3 length is 17 residues. The CDR3: CASSLLAGGENTGELFF. For the CDR3, the DNA is TGTGCCAGCAGTCTCCTAGCGGGGGGGGAGAACACCGGGGAGCTGTTTTTT.

The chain uses TRBV30 and TRBJ1-2; D is perhaps TRBD1 (5 bases). The V and J ends lost 4 bases and 4 bases respectively, with 13 bases between them. Germline CDR1 reads GTSNPN; CDR2 reads SVGIG (reference sequence). The CDR3 is 13 residues long. This CDR3 is CAWTSSGGYGYTF. CDR3 in DNA: TGTGCCTGGACCAGCTCCGGGGGCTATGGCTACACCTTC.

The genes are TRBV28 and TRBJ1-1; TRBD1 matches at 9 bases. CDR3 length equals 13 residues. CDR1 MDHEN and CDR2 SYDVKM come from the germline V gene. The J segment lost 4 bases and the V segment lost 6 bases, leaving 3 bases of the junction unmatched. CDR3 protein: CASRGTGPTEAFF. The CDR3 coding sequence is TGTGCCAGCAGGGGGACAGGGCCCACTGAAGCTTTCTTT. Full variable domain (remainder filled in from reference TRBV28 and TRBJ1-1): DVKVTQSSRYLVKRTGEKVFLECVQDMDHENMFWYRQDPGLGLRLIYFSYDVKMKEKGDIPEGYSVSREKKERFSLILESASTNQTSMYLCASRGTGPTEAFFGQGTRLTVV.

The chain uses TRBV6-5 and TRBJ1-1; 8 bases are shared with TRBD1. V gave up 7 bases and J gave up 2 bases; unmatched junction bases: 6. This CDR3 spans 14 amino acids. CDR1 and CDR2 (germline): MNHEY, SVGAGI. Written as DNA, the CDR3 is TGTGCCAGCACCGTAGACAGGGGCAACACTGAAGCTTTCTTT. Amino acids: CASTVDRGNTEAFF.

In this sample, this clone turned up once. The genes are TRBV6-2 or TRBV6-3 and TRBJ2-1; 11 bases line up with TRBD2. CDR3 length: 19 residues. V lost 4 bases, J lost 6 bases, and 17 bases stayed unmatched. Germline V gene data show CDR1 as MNHEY and CDR2 as SVGEGT. The CDR3 sequence is CASSLRNSGRATVSNEQFF. The CDR3 coding sequence is TGTGCCAGCAGTTTGCGGAATAGCGGGAGGGCCACGGTGAGCAATGAGCAGTTCTTC.

The chain links TRBV3-1 (or the pseudogene TRBV3-2) to TRBJ1-6, with TRBD1 matching over 7 bases. The CDR3 is 17 amino acids. V lost 0 bases to trimming and J lost 6 bases; unmatched junction nucleotides: 8. Looked up from germline, CDR1 is LGHDT and CDR2 is YNNKEL (reference sequence). For the CDR3, the DNA is TGTGCCAGCAGCCAAGAAGGGGGCCGTTCTTCTAATTCACCCCTCCACTTT. Amino acid sequence: CASSQEGGRSSNSPLHF.

The chain combines TRBV28 with TRBJ2-1; possibly TRBD1 for D (6 bases). The CDR3 has 11 residues. Trimming shortened V by 5 bases and J by 9 bases, and 8 bases separated the two germline ends. CDR1 is MDHEN and CDR2 is SYDVKM in the germline V gene. DNA for the CDR3: TGTGCCAGCAGTGGACAGTTTGAGCAGTTCTTC. Its translation is CASSGQFEQFF.